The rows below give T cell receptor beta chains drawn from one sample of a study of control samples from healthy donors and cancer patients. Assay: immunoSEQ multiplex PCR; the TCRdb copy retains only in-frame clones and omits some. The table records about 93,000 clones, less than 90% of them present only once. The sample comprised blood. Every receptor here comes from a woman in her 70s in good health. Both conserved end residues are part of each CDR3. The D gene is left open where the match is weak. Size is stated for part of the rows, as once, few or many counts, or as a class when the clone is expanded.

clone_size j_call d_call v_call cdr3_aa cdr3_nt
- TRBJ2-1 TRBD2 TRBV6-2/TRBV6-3 CASSYSTSGSYNEQFF TGTGCCAGCAGTTACTCGACTAGCGGAAGTTACAATGAGCAGTTCTTC
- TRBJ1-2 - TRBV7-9 CASSPTGDAQGYTF TGTGCCAGCAGCCCCACGGGGGACGCTCAAGGCTACACCTTC
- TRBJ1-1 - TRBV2 CASSEPVGFLPEAFF TGTGCCAGCAGTGAACCCGTGGGGTTCCTTCCTGAAGCTTTCTTT
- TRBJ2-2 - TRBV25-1 CASSEGMGWGTGELFF TGTGCCAGCAGTGAGGGGATGGGATGGGGCACCGGGGAGCTGTTTTTT
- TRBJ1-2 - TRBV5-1 CASSLQSGQGNGYTF TGCGCCAGCAGCTTGCAGAGCGGCCAGGGGAATGGCTACACCTTC
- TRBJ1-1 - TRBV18 CASSSQGERAEAFF TGTGCCAGCTCATCGCAGGGCGAAAGGGCTGAAGCTTTCTTT
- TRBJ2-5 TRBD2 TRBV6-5 CASSSGGNQLGTQYF TGTGCCAGCAGTTCCGGGGGGAACCAGTTAGGGACCCAGTACTTC
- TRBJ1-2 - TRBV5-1 CASRLGAREGYTF TGCGCCAGCCGCTTGGGGGCAAGGGAAGGCTACACCTTC
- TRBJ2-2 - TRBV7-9 CASSLQAGLPTGELFF TGTGCCAGCAGCTTACAGGCGGGACTCCCCACCGGGGAGCTGTTTTTT
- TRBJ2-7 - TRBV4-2 CASSQGSTGGGGYTNEQYF TGTGCCAGCAGCCAAGGTTCGACGGGCGGAGGGGGCTATACCAACGAGCAGTACTTC
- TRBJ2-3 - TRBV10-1 CASSSGQSSTDTQYF TGCGCCAGCAGTTCGGGGCAGAGTTCCACAGATACGCAGTATTTT
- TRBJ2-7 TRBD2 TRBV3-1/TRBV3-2 CASSRLSGSHEQYF TGTGCCAGCAGCCGCCTTAGCGGGAGCCACGAGCAGTACTTC
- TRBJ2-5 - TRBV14 CASSPPLGAQFSETQYF TGTGCCAGCAGCCCCCCCTTAGGGGCGCAGTTCTCGGAGACCCAGTACTTC
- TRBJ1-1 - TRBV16 CASSQRPGADTEAFF TGTGCCAGCAGCCAACGCCCAGGGGCTGACACTGAAGCTTTCTTT
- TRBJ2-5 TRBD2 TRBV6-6 CASSLGLAGGSPETQYF TGTGCCAGCAGTCTGGGACTAGCGGGGGGATCCCCGGAGACCCAGTACTTC
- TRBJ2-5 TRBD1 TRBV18 CASSPPGQGETQYF TGTGCCAGCTCACCACCGGGACAGGGAGAGACCCAGTACTTC
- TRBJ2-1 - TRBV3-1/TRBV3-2 CASSQDLVYNEQFF TGTGCCAGCAGCCAAGACCTCGTATACAATGAGCAGTTCTTC
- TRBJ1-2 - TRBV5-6 CASRQGGLYGYTF TGTGCCAGCAGACAGGGAGGACTATATGGCTACACCTTC
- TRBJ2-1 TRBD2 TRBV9 CASSVVGGSYNEQFF TGTGCCAGCAGCGTAGTCGGGGGGTCCTACAATGAGCAGTTCTTC
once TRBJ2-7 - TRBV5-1 CASSLSGSTYEQYF TGCGCCAGCAGCTTATCCGGGTCGACCTACGAGCAGTACTTC